This T cell receptor beta chain was sequenced for a study of T cell responses to AZD1222 COVID-19 vaccine. Study-wide findings and caveats: Variant regions that are unmutated are reportedly the target of nearly half of spike-specific TCRs. Distributed over spike, vaccine-associated CD4 TCRs predominated at 160-218 and 743-854.

V lost 5 bases and J 1 base, leaving 7 bases between the germline ends. Germline CDR1 reads SGHRS; CDR2 reads YFSETQ. The CDR3 length is 13 residues. Produced via immunoSEQ multiplex PCR; TCRdb's table is partial and in-frame only. The top ten hold 3.4% of the sample, which has 80,000 to 100,000 clones, approximately 85% seen once. As regards this clone: What it recognizes is unknown.

J is TRBJ1-3 and V is TRBV5-1; no clear D. This sequence was found in an adult who received the AZD1222 COVID-19 vaccine. The sequences come from peripheral blood, collected 28 days after the second AZD1222 dose. CDR3 sequence: CASRAGSGNTIYF. The CDR3 DNA follows: TGCGCCAGCAGGGCGGGATCTGGAAACACCATATATTTT.